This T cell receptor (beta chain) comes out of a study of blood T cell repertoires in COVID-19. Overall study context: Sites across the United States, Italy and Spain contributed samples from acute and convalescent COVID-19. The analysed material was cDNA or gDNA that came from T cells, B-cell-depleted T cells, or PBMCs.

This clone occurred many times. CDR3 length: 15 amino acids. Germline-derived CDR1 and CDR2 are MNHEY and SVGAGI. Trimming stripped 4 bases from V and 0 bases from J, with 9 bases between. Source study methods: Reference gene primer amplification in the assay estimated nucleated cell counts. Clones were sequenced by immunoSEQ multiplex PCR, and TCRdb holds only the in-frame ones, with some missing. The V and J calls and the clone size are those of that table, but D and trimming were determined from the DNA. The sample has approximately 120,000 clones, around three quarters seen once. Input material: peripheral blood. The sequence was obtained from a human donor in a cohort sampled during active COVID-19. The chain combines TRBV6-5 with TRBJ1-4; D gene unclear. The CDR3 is CASSFLGSTNEKLFF. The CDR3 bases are TGTGCCAGCAGTTTTCTCGGTTCAACTAATGAAAAACTGTTTTTT.